This TCR beta chain came from a study of control samples from healthy donors and cancer patients. Germline values: CDR1 SGHAT, CDR2 FQDESV (reference sequence). Deletions cut 11 bases from V and 3 bases from J, with 14 bases between. The CDR3 is made up of 13 amino acids. Some clones are missing from TCRdb's copy, which holds only in-frame ones; the method was immunoSEQ multiplex PCR. The table records 55,000 to 65,000 clones, 87% of them present only once. J is TRBJ2-1 and V is TRBV11-1; D is uncertain. The receptor was isolated from a woman between 55 and 75 years old with lung cancer. Specimen: PBMCs. For the CDR3, the DNA is TGTGCCTCCACGCAACCCAGCTACAATGAGCAGTTCTTC. Its translation: CASTQPSYNEQFF.